The clone carrying this T cell receptor (beta chain) has a handful of counts. TCRdb reanalyzed the PCR reads via MiXCR. The repertoire consists of over 55,000 clones, with under 30% occurring once and the leading ten covering 15% to 20%. Germline CDR1 is MNHNS and CDR2 is SASEGT. This CDR3 has 13 residues. V gave up 5 bases and J gave up 3 bases, with 11 bases separating them. The entire patient cohort was treatment-naive prior to thyroid surgery. This specimen belongs to a study of metastatic and nonmetastatic thyroid tumors. For the study at large: Blood and tumor or nodule tissue repertoires from malignant and benign thyroid patients were compared.

V usage is TRBV6-1 and J usage is TRBJ2-7; either TRBD1 or TRBD2 may supply D (5 bases each). The receptor comes from a female donor with papillary thyroid cancer or a benign thyroid nodule (not recorded which). Some clones in this sample may be carry-over from other donors' samples. The source material was blood. The CDR3 DNA reads TGTGCCAGCAGTCAGAGGGGATACTACGAGCAGTACTTC. Translation gives CASSQRGYYEQYF.